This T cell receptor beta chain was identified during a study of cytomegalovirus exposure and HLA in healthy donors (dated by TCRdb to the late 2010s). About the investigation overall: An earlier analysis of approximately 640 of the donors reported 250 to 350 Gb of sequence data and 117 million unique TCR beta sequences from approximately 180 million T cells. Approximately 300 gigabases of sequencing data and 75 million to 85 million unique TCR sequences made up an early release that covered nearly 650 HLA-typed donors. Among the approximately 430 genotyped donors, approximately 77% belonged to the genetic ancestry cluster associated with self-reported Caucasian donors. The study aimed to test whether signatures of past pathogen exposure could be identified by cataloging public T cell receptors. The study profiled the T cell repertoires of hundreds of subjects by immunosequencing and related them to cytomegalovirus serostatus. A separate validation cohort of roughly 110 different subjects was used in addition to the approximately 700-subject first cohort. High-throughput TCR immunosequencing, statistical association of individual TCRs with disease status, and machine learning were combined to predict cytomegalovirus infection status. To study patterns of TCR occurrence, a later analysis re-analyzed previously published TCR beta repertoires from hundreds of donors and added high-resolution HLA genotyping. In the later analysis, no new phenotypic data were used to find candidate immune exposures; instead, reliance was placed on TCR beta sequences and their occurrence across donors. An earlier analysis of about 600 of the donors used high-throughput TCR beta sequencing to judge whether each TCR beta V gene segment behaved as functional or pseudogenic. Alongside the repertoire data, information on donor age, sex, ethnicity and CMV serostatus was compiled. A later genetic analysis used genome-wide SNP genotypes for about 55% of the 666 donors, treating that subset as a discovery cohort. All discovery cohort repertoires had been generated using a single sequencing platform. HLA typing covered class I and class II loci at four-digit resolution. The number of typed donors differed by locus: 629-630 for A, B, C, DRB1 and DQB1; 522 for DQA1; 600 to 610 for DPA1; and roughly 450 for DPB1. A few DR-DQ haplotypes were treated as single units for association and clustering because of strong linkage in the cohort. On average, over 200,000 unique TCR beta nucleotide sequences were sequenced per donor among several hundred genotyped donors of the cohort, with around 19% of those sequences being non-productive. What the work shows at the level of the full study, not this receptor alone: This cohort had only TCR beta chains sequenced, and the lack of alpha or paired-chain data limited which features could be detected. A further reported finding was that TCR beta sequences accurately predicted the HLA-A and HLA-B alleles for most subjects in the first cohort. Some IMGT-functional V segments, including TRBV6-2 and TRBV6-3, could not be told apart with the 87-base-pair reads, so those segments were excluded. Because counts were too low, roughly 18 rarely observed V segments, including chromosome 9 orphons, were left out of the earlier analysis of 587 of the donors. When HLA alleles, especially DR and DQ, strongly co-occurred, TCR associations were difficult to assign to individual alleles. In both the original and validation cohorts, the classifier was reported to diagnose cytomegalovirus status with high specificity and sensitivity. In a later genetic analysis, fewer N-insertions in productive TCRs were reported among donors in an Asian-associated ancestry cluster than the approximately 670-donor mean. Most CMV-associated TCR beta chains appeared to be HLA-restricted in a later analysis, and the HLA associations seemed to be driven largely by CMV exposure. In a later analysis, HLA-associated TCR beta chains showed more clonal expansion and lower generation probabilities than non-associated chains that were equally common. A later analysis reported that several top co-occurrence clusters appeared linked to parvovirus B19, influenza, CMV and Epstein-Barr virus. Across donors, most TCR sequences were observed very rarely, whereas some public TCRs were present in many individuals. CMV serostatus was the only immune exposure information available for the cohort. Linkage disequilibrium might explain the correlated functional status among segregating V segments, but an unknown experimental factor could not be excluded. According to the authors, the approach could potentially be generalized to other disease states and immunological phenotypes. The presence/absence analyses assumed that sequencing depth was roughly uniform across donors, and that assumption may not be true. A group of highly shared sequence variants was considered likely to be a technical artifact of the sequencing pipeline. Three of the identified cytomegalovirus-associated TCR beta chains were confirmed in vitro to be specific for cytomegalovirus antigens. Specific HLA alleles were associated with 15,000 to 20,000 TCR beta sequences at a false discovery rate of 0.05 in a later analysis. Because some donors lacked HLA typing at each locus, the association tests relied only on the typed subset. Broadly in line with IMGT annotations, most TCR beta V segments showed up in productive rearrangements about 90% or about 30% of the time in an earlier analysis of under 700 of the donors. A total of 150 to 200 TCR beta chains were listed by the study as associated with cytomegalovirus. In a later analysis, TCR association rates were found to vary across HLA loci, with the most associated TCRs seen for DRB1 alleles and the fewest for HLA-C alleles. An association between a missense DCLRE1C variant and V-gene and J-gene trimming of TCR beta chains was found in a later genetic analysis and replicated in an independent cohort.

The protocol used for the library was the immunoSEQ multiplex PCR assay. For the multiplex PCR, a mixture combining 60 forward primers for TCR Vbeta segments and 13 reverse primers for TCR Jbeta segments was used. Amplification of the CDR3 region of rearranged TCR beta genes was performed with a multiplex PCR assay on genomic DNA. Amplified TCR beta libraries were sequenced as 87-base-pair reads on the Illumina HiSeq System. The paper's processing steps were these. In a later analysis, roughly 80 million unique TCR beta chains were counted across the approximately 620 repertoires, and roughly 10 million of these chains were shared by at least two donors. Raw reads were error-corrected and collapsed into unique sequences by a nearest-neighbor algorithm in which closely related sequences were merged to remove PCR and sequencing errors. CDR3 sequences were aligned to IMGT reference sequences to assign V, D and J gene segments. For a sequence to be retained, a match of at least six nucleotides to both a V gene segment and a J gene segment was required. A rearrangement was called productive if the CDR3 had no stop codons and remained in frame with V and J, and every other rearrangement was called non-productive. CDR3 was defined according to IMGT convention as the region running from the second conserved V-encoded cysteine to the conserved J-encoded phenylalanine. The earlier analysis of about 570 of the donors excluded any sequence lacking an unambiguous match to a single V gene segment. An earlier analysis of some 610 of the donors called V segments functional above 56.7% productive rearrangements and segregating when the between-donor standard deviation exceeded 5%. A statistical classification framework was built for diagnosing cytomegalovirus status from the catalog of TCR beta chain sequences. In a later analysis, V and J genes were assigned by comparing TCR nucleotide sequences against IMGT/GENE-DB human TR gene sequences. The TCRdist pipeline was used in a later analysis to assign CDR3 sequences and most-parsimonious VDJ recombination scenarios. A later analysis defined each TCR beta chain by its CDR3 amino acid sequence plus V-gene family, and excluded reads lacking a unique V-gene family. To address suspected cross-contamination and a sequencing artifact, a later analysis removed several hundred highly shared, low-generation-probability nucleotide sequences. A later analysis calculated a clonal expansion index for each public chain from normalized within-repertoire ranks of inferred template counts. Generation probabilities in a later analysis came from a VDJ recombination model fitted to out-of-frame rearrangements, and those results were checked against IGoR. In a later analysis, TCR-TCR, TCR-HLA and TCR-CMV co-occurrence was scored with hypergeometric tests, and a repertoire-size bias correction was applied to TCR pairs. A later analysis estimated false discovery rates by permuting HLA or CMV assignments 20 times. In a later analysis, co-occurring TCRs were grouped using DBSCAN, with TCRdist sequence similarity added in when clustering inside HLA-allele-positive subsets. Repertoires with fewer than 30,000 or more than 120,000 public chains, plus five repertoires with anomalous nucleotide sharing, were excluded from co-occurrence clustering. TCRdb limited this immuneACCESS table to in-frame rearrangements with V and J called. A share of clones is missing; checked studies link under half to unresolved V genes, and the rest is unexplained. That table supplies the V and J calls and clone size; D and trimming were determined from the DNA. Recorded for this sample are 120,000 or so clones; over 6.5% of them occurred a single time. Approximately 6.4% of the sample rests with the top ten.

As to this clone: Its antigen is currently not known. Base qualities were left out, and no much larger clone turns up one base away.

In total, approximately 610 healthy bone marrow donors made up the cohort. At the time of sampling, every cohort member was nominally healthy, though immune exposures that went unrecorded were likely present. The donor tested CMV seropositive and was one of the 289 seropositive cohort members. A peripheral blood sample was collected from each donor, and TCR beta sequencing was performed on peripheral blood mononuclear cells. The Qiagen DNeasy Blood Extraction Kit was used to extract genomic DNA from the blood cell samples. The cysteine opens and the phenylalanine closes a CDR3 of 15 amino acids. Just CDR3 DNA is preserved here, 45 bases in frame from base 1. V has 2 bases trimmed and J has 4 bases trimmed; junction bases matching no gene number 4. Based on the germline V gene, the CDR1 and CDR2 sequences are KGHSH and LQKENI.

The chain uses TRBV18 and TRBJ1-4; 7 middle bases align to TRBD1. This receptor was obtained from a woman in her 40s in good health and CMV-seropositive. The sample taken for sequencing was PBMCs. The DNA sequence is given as TGTGCCAGCTCACCAGACAGGGCGGGTAATGAAAAACTGTTTTTT. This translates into CASSPDRAGNEKLFF.